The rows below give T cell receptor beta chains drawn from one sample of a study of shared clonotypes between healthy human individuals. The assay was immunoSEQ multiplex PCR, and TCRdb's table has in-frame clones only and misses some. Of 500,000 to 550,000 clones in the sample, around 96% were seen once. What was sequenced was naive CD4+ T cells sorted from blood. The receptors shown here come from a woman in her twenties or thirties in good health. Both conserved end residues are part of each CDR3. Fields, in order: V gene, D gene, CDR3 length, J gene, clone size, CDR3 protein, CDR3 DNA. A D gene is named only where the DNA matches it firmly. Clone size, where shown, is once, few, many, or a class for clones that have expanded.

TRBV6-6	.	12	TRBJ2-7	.	CASSMGGDEQYF	TGTGCCAGTTCAATGGGCGGGGACGAGCAGTACTTC
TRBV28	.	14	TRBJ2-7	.	CASSQGFGYYEQYF	TGTGCCAGCAGTCAGGGATTCGGCTACTACGAGCAGTACTTC
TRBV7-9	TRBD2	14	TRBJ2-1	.	CASSLVSGLNEQFF	TGTGCCAGCAGCTTAGTTAGCGGGCTAAATGAGCAGTTCTTC
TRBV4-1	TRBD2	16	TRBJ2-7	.	CASSQQSGRGPYEQYF	TGCGCCAGCAGCCAACAGAGCGGGAGGGGACCCTACGAGCAGTACTTC
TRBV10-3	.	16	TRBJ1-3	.	CAISGSAPYSGNTIYF	TGTGCCATCAGTGGGTCGGCGCCGTACTCTGGAAACACCATATATTTT
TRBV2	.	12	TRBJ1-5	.	CASSGGNQPQHF	TGTGCCAGCAGCGGCGGCAATCAGCCCCAGCATTTT
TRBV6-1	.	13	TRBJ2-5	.	CASTPQLGETQYF	TGTGCCAGCACCCCCCAACTGGGAGAGACCCAGTACTTC
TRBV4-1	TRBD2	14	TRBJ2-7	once	CASSQDGRGYEQYF	TGCGCCAGCAGCCAAGATGGGAGGGGCTACGAGCAGTACTTC
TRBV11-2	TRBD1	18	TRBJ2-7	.	CASRTPGQGAQNSYEQYF	TGTGCCAGCAGAACCCCGGGACAGGGGGCGCAAAATTCCTACGAGCAGTACTTC
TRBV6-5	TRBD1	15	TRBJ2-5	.	CASSRDRGLFGTQYF	TGTGCCAGCAGCCGTGACAGGGGGCTTTTTGGGACCCAGTACTTC
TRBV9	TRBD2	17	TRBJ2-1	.	CASSPFWRELSYNEQFF	TGTGCCAGCAGCCCATTCTGGCGGGAGTTATCCTACAATGAGCAGTTCTTC
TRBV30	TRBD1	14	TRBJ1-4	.	CASGTGTFDEKLFF	TGTGCCTCCGGGACAGGGACGTTCGATGAAAAACTGTTTTTT
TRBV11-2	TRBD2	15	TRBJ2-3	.	CASSIWREFTDTQYF	TGTGCCAGCAGCATCTGGCGGGAGTTTACAGATACGCAGTATTTT
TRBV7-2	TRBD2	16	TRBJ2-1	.	CASSLLAGVSYNEQFF	TGTGCCAGCAGCTTACTAGCGGGAGTATCCTACAATGAGCAGTTCTTC
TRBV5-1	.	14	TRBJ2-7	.	CASSLSSASYEQYF	TGCGCCAGCAGCTTGAGTTCAGCATCCTACGAGCAGTACTTC
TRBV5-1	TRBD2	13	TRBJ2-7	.	CASRLAGDYEQYF	TGCGCCAGCAGGTTAGCGGGAGATTACGAGCAGTACTTC
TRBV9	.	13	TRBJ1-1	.	CASSTQVNTEAFF	TGTGCCAGCAGCACACAGGTGAACACTGAAGCTTTCTTT
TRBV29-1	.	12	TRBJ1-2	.	CSVEYMADGYTF	TGCAGCGTTGAATATATGGCAGATGGCTACACCTTC
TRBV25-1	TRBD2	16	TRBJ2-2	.	CASSDPSGRGTGELFF	TGTGCCAGCAGTGATCCTAGCGGGAGAGGCACCGGGGAGCTGTTTTTT
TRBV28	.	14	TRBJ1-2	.	CASSFGTTNYGYTF	TGTGCCAGCAGTTTTGGGACAACCAACTATGGCTACACCTTC
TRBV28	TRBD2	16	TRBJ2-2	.	CASSGGLAGSTGELFF	TGTGCCAGCAGTGGGGGACTAGCGGGAAGCACCGGGGAGCTGTTTTTT
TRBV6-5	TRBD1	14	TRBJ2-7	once	CASSPGTGIYEQYF	TGTGCCAGCAGCCCCGGGACAGGGATATACGAGCAGTACTTC
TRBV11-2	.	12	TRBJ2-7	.	CASSLRSDEQYF	TGTGCCAGCAGCTTAAGGTCCGACGAGCAGTACTTC
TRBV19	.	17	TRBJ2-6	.	CASSIVYGSSGANVLTF	TGTGCCAGTAGTATAGTTTACGGCAGCTCTGGGGCCAACGTCCTGACTTTC
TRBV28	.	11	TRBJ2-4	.	CATYLRNIQYF	TGTGCCACTTACCTCAGGAACATTCAGTACTTC
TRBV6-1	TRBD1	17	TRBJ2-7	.	CASSEPDDRARGYEQYF	TGTGCCAGCAGTGAACCGGACGACAGGGCGCGTGGCTACGAGCAGTACTTC
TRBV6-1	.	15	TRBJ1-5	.	CASRTSGTSNQPQHF	TGTGCCAGCAGAACTTCCGGGACATCGAATCAGCCCCAGCATTTT
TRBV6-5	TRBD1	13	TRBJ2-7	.	CASSPTGAYEQYF	TGTGCCAGCAGCCCCACAGGGGCCTACGAGCAGTACTTC
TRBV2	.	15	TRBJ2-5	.	CASSEGWGIKETQYF	TGTGCCAGCAGTGAAGGATGGGGAATAAAAGAGACCCAGTACTTC
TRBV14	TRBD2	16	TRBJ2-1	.	CASSPKRGGSYNEQFF	TGTGCCAGCAGCCCCAAGAGGGGCGGGAGCTACAATGAGCAGTTCTTC
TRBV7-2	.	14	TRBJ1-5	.	CASSLGASAQPQHF	TGTGCCAGCAGCTTAGGGGCCTCGGCTCAGCCCCAGCATTTT
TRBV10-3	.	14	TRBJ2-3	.	CAISLRGAAHTQYF	TGTGCCATCAGTCTAAGGGGAGCTGCGCATACGCAGTATTTT
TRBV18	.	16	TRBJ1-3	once	CASSPAYGGNVNTIYF	TGTGCCAGCTCACCCGCCTATGGGGGAAATGTAAACACCATATATTTT
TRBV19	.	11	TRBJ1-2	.	CASSKNYGYTF	TGTGCCAGTAGTAAAAACTATGGCTACACCTTC
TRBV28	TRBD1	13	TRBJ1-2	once	CASRDRGSDGYTF	TGTGCCAGCCGGGACAGGGGGAGCGATGGCTACACCTTC
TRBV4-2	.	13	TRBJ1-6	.	CASSSSGGSPLHF	TGTGCCAGCAGTTCCTCGGGCGGTTCACCCCTCCACTTT
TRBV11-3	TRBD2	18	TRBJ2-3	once	CASSLGFLAGGQTDTQYF	TGTGCCAGCAGCTTAGGATTCCTAGCGGGAGGCCAGACAGATACGCAGTATTTT
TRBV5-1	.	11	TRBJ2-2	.	CASSFNGELFF	TGCGCCAGCAGCTTTAACGGGGAGCTGTTTTTT
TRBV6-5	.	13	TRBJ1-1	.	CASSYSGGLEAFF	TGTGCCAGCAGTTACTCGGGGGGGCTTGAAGCTTTCTTT
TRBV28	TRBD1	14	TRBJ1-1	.	CASSFGGTGREAFF	TGTGCCAGCAGTTTTGGCGGGACAGGGCGTGAAGCTTTCTTT
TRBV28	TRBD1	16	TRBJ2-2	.	CASRTPGQTNTGELFF	TGTGCCAGCAGGACCCCGGGACAGACGAACACCGGGGAGCTGTTTTTT
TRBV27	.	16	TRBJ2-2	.	CASRGGWSENTGELFF	TGTGCCAGCAGGGGGGGCTGGTCAGAGAACACCGGGGAGCTGTTTTTT
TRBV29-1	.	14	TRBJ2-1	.	CSANRDLPYNEQFF	TGCAGCGCCAACCGGGACCTTCCCTACAATGAGCAGTTCTTC